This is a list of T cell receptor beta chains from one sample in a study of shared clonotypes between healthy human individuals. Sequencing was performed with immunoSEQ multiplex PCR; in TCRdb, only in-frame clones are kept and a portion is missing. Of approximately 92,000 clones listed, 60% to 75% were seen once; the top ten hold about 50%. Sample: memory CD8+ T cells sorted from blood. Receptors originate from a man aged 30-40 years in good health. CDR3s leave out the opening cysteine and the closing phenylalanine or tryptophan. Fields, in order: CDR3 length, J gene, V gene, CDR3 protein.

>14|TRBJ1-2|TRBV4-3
ASSQGAGHGDYGYT
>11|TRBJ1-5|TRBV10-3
AISTDRTGPQH
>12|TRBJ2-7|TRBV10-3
AISGGTSGHEQY
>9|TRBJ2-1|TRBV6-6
ASGTGYEQF
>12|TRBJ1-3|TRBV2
ASSDRDTGNTIY
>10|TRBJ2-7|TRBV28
ASSQGSYEQY
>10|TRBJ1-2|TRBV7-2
ASSLGDGEYT
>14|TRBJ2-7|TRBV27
ASSFRGTTPTYEQY
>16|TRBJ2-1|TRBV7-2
ASSSQGLAAPRYNEQF
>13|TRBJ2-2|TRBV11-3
ASSLGQGATGELF
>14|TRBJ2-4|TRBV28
ASSFPKGTAKNIQY
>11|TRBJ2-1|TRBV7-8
ASSLRAYNEQF
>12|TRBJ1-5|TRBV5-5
ASSFPGSNQPQH
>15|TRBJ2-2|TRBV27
ASGPQLLAGGTGELF
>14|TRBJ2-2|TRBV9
ASSEGPGHNTGELF
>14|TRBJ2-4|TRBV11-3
ASISRRLASGRAGC
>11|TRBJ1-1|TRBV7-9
ASSFGFVTEAF
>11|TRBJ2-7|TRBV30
AWTLEGPYEQY
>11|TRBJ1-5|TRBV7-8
ASSPTDNQPQH
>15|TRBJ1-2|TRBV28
ASTPRAPGLVHYGYT
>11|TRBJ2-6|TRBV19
ASIPSGANVLT
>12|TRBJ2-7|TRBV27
ASSPPPSPYEQY
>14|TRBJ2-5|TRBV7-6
ASSPQGLAGGPTQY
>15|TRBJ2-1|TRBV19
ASSRGLAGEIVNEQF
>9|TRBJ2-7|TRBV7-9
ASSRRGEQY